A selection of T cell receptor beta chains follows, all from one sample in a study of blood T cell repertoires in COVID-19. Assay used: immunoSEQ multiplex PCR; TCRdb lists only in-frame clones, some missing. Of approximately 75,000 clones detected, approximately 85% appear once; the ten largest clones hold roughly 29%. Sequencing was carried out using peripheral blood. The receptors were gathered from a man aged 45-65 years with acute or convalescent COVID-19. Both conserved end residues are part of each CDR3. Each record gives: J gene, V gene, D gene, clone size, CDR3 protein, CDR3 DNA. The D gene is left open where the match is weak. A clone size is listed for some rows: how often the clone was seen (once, few, many), or a class if it is expanded.

>TRBJ2-3|TRBV27|NA|NA
CASRDTGYADTQYF
TGTGCCAGCAGGGATACAGGGTACGCAGATACGCAGTATTTT
>TRBJ2-7|TRBV6-5|NA|NA
CASSQVGRNYEQYF
TGTGCCAGCAGTCAGGTGGGGCGCAACTACGAGCAGTACTTC
>TRBJ1-1|TRBV13|TRBD1|NA
CASSLDVRQGQLAEAFF
TGTGCCAGCAGCTTAGATGTCAGACAGGGTCAATTAGCTGAAGCTTTCTTT
>TRBJ1-6|TRBV27|NA|few
CATSTTLSYNSPLHF
TGTGCCACCTCAACGACACTCTCCTATAATTCACCCCTCCACTTT
>TRBJ1-3|TRBV18|NA|NA
CASSPGGIASGNTIYF
TGTGCCAGCTCACCAGGGGGGATTGCATCTGGAAACACCATATATTTT
>TRBJ1-5|TRBV5-1|TRBD1|NA
CASSLGTGGVQPQHF
TGCGCCAGCAGCTTGGGGACAGGGGGCGTCCAGCCCCAGCATTTT
>TRBJ2-7|TRBV28|NA|NA
CASSPGPVGAALSYEQYF
TGTGCCAGCAGTCCAGGTCCAGTGGGGGCAGCTCTATCCTACGAGCAGTACTTC
>TRBJ1-3|TRBV7-9|NA|NA
CASSSQGTGNTIYF
TGTGCCAGCAGCTCACAGGGAACTGGAAACACCATATATTTT
>TRBJ1-1|TRBV30|NA|NA
CAWSERTYTEAFF
TGTGCCTGGAGTGAACGGACTTATACTGAAGCTTTCTTT
>TRBJ1-2|TRBV7-9|NA|NA
CASSLAGDGTTNYGYTF
TGTGCCAGCAGCTTAGCGGGAGATGGGACAACTAACTATGGCTACACCTTC
>TRBJ1-1|TRBV27|NA|NA
CASSLQGLTEAFF
TGTGCCAGCAGTTTGCAGGGGCTCACTGAAGCTTTCTTT
>TRBJ2-1|TRBV6-1|TRBD1|NA
CASSGLTGTGGHEQFF
TGTGCCAGCAGTGGATTGACCGGGACAGGGGGCCATGAGCAGTTCTTC
>TRBJ2-1|TRBV9|TRBD2|NA
CASSLSGLAENNEQFF
TGTGCCAGCAGCCTCAGCGGACTAGCGGAAAACAATGAGCAGTTCTTC
>TRBJ2-2|TRBV7-9|NA|NA
CASSLSSANTGELFF
TGTGCCAGCAGCTTATCTTCAGCGAACACCGGGGAGCTGTTTTTT
>TRBJ1-5|TRBV19|NA|NA
CASTGSRPNQPQHF
TGTGCCAGTACAGGATCTCGTCCCAATCAGCCCCAGCATTTT
>TRBJ1-6|TRBV4-1|NA|NA
CASRRPGAFSPLHF
TGCGCCAGCAGACGACCAGGGGCGTTCTCACCCCTCCACTTT
>TRBJ2-7|TRBV13|TRBD1|NA
CASSSGTGRDEQYF
TGTGCCAGCAGCTCCGGGACAGGGAGGGACGAGCAGTACTTC
>TRBJ1-1|TRBV3-1/TRBV3-2|NA|few
CASSPRRGTEAFF
TGTGCCAGCAGCCCCAGGAGGGGTACTGAAGCTTTCTTT
>TRBJ2-3|TRBV29-1|NA|NA
CSVELRSTSTDTQYF
TGCAGCGTTGAATTGAGGAGTACTAGCACAGATACGCAGTATTTT
>TRBJ2-3|TRBV7-9|TRBD2|NA
CASSGRTSGGIADTQYF
TGTGCCAGCAGCGGAAGGACTAGCGGGGGGATCGCAGATACGCAGTATTTT
>TRBJ1-2|TRBV6-5|NA|NA
CASRIRGVRGYTF
TGTGCCAGCAGAATCAGGGGTGTCAGGGGCTACACCTTC
>TRBJ1-6|TRBV9|TRBD1|few
CASSPDRVSPLHF
TGTGCCAGCAGCCCAGACAGGGTTTCACCCCTCCACTTT
>TRBJ2-1|TRBV19|TRBD1|NA
CASSGPQGALGEQFF
TGTGCCAGTAGTGGCCCCCAGGGGGCCCTTGGTGAGCAGTTCTTC